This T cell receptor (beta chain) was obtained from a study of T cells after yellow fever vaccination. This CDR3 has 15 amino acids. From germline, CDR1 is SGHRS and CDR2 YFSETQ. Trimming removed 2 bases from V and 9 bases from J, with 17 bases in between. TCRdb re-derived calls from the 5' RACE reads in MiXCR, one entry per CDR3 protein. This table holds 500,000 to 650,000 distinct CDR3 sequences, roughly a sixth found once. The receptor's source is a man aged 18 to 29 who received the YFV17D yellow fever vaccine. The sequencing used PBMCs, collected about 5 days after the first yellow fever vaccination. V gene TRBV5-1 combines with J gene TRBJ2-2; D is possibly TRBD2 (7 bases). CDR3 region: CASSFGGRVDRELFF. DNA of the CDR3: TGCGCCAGCAGCTTCGGGGGGCGCGTCGACCGGGAGCTGTTTTTT.